Detailed here is one T cell receptor (beta chain). Its antigen is currently unknown. A much larger clone differs by one base, so this may be a read error. This entry belongs to a study of molecular identifiers for immune sequencing clone quantification. Study-level background: Five aliquots were made in replicates from the RNA of around 18,000 or 91,000 naive CD8 cells, and four were sequenced. Broader study findings: Clonotypes surpassing 20 RNA copies contained over 97% of effector molecules, versus under 1% in naive cells. The study reportedly detected spiked Jurkat TCR RNA from one cell among approximately 1 million naive cells.

A single record per CDR3 protein comes from TCRdb applying MiXCR to the PCR reads. The sample lists over 85,000 distinct CDR3 sequences, 21% occurring once. Source material for naive CD8 libraries was roughly 20,000 to 1,000,000 sorted cells, with 10%, 30% or 50% RNA. The TCR sequence derives from a human donor in good health. Some libraries in this study had Jurkat cell RNA spiked in. Sequenced: naive CD8+ T cells from blood, with Jurkat cell RNA spiked in. Subset indicated: FACS-sorted CD8+CD4-CCR7+CD45RA+ naive T cells.

CDR3 loop: CASSSQTGSGNEPFF. CDR3 DNA: TGTGCCAGCAGCTCTCAGACAGGGTCGGGAAATGAGCCGTTCTTC. The V and J genes are TRBV7-9 and TRBJ2-1; 7 bases fit TRBD1. Germline loops: CDR1 SEHNR, CDR2 FQNEAQ (reference sequence). The CDR3 has 15 amino acids. Full variable domain (rest looked up from reference TRBV7-9 and TRBJ2-1): DTGVSQNPRHKITKRGQNVTFRCDPISEHNRLYWYRQTLGQGPEFLTYFQNEAQLEKSRLLSDRFSAERPKGSFSTLEIQRTEQGDSAMYLCASSSQTGSGNEPFFGPGTRLTVL.